This T cell receptor (beta chain) was recovered during a study of blood T cell repertoires in COVID-19. There are 15 residues in the CDR3. CDR1 is MNHEY, CDR2 SVGAGI, per germline. J was trimmed by 4 bases and V by 5 bases; bases with no gene match: 9. Profiling relied on immunoSEQ multiplex PCR, and the TCRdb table lists in-frame clones only, not all of them. The sample contains under 250,000 clones, 80% to 90% of which appear only once. Enrollees, roughly 18 to 90 years old, lived in some 24 US areas. The sample was PBMCs or T cells enriched from blood (not recorded which). The chain couples TRBV6-5 to TRBJ1-2; 8 nucleotides line up with TRBD1. The sequence derives from a young woman in a cohort exposed to, infected with or recovered from COVID-19 (not recorded which). CDR3 region: CASSQRTGSIYGYTF. CDR3 coding DNA: TGTGCCAGCAGTCAAAGGACAGGGAGCATCTATGGCTACACCTTC.